Each of the 6 T cell receptor beta chains below was sequenced from the same sample in a study of cytomegalovirus exposure and HLA in healthy donors. Some clones are missing from TCRdb's copy, which holds only in-frame ones; the method was immunoSEQ multiplex PCR. The table has more than 200,000 clones, less than 95% seen once. Sample: PBMCs. The receptors derive from a woman aged 25 to 39 in good health and CMV-seronegative.

The gene calls are TRBV27 and TRBJ1-5, with D unclear. The germline gives CDR1 MNHEY, CDR2 SMNVEV (reference sequence). V was trimmed by 4 bases and J by 3 bases, leaving 10 bases between them. The CDR3 runs to 14 residues. Here the CDR3 reads CASSSVPVNQPQHF. CDR3 DNA sequence: TGTGCCAGCAGTTCAGTCCCAGTCAATCAGCCCCAGCATTTT.

The chain couples TRBV5-4 to TRBJ2-1; 9 nucleotides match TRBD2. Trimming cost V 1 base and J 4 bases; bases outside gene matches: 3. The CDR3 extends over 15 amino acids. Germline CDR1 SGHNT, CDR2 YYREEE (reference sequence). The CDR3 loop is CASSLPSGTYNEQFF. The CDR3 nucleotides are TGTGCCAGCAGCTTGCCTAGCGGGACTTACAATGAGCAGTTCTTC.

V usage is TRBV7-3 and J usage is TRBJ1-2; 7 nucleotides agree with TRBD1. The V segment lost 3 bases and the J segment 5 bases; nucleotides outside the gene matches: 3. The length of the CDR3 is 13 residues. Germline CDR1 reads SGHTA; CDR2 reads FQGTGA. The DNA for the CDR3 is TGTGCCAGCAGCTTCGGGACAGAGTATGGCTACACCTTC. As protein: CASSFGTEYGYTF.

The chain has TRBV27 and TRBJ2-6, with unresolved D. Deletions cut 8 bases from V and 0 bases from J, with 5 bases between. The CDR3 consists of 13 residues. Germline V gene data show CDR1 as MNHEY and CDR2 as SMNVEV (reference sequence). The DNA for the CDR3 is TGTGCCAGCTCACCCTCTGGGGCCAACGTCCTGACTTTC. As protein: CASSPSGANVLTF.

The chain links TRBV4-2 to TRBJ2-1; 9 bases agree with TRBD2. The CDR3 consists of 15 residues. Trimming removed 4 bases from V and 4 bases from J; junction bases left unmatched: 5. The V gene's germline CDR1 is LGHNA and CDR2 YNFKEQ. The CDR3 sequence is CASSRQLAGYNEQFF. The CDR3 DNA sequence: TGTGCCAGCAGCCGACAGCTAGCGGGGTACAATGAGCAGTTCTTC.

J is TRBJ2-2 and V is TRBV15; TRBD2 matches 12 bases. The junction had 8 bases not matched to a gene; V was cut back by 10 bases and J by 2 bases. Per germline, CDR1 LNHNV and CDR2 YYDKDF (reference sequence). The CDR3 length is 16 residues. The CDR3 DNA sequence: TGTGCCATTCATTCCGGACTAGCGGGAAACACCGGGGAGCTGTTTTTT. It is translated as CAIHSGLAGNTGELFF.